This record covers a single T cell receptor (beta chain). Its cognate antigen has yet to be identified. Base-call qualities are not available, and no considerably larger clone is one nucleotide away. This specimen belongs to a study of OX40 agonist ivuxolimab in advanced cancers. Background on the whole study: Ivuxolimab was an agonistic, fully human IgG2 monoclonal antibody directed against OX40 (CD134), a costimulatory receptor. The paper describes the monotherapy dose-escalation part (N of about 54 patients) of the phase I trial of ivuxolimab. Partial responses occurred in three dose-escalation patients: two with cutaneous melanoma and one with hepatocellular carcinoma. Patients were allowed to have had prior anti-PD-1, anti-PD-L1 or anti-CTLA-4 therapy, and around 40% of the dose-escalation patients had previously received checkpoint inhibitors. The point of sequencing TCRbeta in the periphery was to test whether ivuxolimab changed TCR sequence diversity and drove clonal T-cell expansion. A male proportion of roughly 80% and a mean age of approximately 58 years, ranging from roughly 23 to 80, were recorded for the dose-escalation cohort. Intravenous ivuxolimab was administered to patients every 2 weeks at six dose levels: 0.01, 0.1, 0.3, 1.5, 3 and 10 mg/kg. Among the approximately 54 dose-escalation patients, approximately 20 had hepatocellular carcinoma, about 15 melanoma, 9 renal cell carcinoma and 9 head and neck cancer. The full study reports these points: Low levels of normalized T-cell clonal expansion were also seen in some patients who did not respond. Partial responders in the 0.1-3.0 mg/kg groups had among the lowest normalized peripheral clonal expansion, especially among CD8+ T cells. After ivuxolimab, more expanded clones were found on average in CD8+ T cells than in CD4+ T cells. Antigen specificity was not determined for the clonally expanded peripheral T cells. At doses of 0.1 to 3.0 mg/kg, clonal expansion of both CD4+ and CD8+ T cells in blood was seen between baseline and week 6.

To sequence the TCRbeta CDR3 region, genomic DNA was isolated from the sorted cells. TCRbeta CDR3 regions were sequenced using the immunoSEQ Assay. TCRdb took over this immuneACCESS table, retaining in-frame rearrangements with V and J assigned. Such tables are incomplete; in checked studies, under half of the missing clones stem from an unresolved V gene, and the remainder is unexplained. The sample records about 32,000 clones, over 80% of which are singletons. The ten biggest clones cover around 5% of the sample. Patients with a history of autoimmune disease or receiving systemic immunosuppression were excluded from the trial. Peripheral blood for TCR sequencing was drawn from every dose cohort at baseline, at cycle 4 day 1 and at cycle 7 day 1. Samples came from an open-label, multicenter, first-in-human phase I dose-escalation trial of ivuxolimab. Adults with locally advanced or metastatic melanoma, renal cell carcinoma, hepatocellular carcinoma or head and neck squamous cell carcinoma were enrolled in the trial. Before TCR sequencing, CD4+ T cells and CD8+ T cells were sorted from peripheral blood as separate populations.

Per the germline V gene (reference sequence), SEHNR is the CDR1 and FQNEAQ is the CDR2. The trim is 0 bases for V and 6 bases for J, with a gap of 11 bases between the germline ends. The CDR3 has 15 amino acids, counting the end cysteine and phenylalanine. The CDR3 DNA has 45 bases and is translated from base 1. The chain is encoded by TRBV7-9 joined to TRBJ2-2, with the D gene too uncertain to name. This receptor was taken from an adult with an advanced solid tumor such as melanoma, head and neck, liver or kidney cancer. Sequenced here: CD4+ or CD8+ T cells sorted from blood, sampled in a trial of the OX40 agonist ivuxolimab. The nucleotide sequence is TGTGCCAGCAGCTTAGCTTATGGGTTCCCCGGGGAGCTGTTTTTT. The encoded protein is CASSLAYGFPGELFF.